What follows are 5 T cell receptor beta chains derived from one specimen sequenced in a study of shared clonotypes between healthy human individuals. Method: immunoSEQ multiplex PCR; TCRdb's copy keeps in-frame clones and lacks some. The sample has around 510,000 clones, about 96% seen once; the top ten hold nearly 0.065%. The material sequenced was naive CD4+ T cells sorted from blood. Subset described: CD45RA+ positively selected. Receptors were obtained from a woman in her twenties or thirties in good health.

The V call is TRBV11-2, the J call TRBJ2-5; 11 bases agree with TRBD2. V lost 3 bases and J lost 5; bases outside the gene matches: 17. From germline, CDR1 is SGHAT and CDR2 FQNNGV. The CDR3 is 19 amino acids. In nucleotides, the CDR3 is TGTGCCAGCAGCTTGACAGGGCCCGGGCTAGCGGGAGGTCTGGAGACCCAGTACTTC. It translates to CASSLTGPGLAGGLETQYF.

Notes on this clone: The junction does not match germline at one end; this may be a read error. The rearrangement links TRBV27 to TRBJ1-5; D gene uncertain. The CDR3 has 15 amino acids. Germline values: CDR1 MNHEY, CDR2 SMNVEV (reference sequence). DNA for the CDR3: TGTGCCAGCAGTTTAAACGGTTTCCACAATCAGTCCCAGCATTTT. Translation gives CASSLNGFHNQSQHF.

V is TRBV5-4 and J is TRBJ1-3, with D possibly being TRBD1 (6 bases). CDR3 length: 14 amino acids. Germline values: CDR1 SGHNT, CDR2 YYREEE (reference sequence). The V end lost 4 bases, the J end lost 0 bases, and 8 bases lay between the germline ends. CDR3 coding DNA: TGTGCCAGCAGCCCGGACAGCTCTGGAAACACCATATATTTT. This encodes CASSPDSSGNTIYF.

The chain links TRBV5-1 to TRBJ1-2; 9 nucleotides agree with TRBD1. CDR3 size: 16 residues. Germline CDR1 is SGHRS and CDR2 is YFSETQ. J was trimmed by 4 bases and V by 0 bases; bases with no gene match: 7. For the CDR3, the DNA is TGCGCCAGCAGCTTGGGTGACAGGGGGAGAACCTATGGCTACACCTTC. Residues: CASSLGDRGRTYGYTF.

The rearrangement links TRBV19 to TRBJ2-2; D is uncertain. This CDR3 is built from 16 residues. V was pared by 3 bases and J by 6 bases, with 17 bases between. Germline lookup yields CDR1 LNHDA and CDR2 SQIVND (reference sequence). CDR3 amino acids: CASSMRRVRDSGELFF. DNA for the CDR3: TGTGCCAGTAGTATGCGTCGCGTCCGAGACTCCGGGGAGCTGTTTTTT.